Detailed here is one T cell receptor beta chain. The data were taken from a study of Ad26.COV2.S vaccination and SARS-CoV-2 variants. Clones were sequenced by immunoSEQ multiplex PCR, and TCRdb holds only the in-frame ones, with some missing. The top ten clones hold around 3.6% of a sample with 360,000 or so clones, around 87% of them seen once. Treatment: about 20 received Ad26.COV2.S at low or high dose, single or two shots; roughly five received placebo; per-sample allocation not given. It was on day 63 after the first vaccine or placebo injection that samples were taken. The germline V gene has CDR1 SGHKS and CDR2 YYEKEE (reference sequence). V was clipped by 2 bases and J by 8 bases, with 13 bases between them. The CDR3 is 13 residues long.

The source of this sequence is a person between 18 and 65 years old who received the Ad26.COV2.S COVID-19 vaccine or a placebo. The chain carries TRBV5-5 and TRBJ1-2; no definite D call. The source was peripheral blood, collected in a trial of Ad26.COV2.S vaccine versus placebo. The CDR3 is CASSLEGLSGYTF. CDR3 coding DNA: TGTGCCAGCAGCTTAGAGGGCTTGAGCGGCTACACCTTC. Together with reference TRBV5-5 and TRBJ1-2, the CDR3 gives the full variable domain: DAGVTQSPTHLIKTRGQQVTLRCSPISGHKSVSWYQQVLGQGPQFIFQYYEKEERGRGNFPDRFSARQFPNYSSELNVNALLLGDSALYLCASSLEGLSGYTFGSGTRLTVV.